The 11 T cell receptor beta chains given below trace back to one sample, sequenced in a study of cytomegalovirus exposure and HLA in healthy donors. The study ran its PCR with 60 Vbeta and 13 Jbeta primers. Profiling relied on immunoSEQ multiplex PCR, and the TCRdb table lists in-frame clones only, not all of them. Altogether about 200,000 clones are present, 75% to 90% being singletons, with the ten largest covering around 0.3%. The sample was PBMCs. These receptors were taken from a woman aged 25 to 45 in good health and CMV-seronegative.

This chain links TRBV19 with TRBJ2-5; possible D gene TRBD1, 6 bases. CDR1 is LNHDA and CDR2 is SQIVND in the germline V gene (reference sequence). V dropped 5 bases and J dropped 1 base, with 8 bases sitting between them. This CDR3 contains 13 residues. The CDR3 DNA sequence: TGTGCCAGTAGTGGACAGTTCCAAGAGACCCAGTACTTC. This gives the protein CASSGQFQETQYF.

This chain uses TRBV10-2 with TRBJ2-1, with D possibly being TRBD2 (6 bases). Between the trimmed V and J ends, which lost 6 bases and 3 bases, there was a span of 12 bases. Germline CDR1 is WSHSY and CDR2 is SAAADI. The CDR3 is 14 amino acids. The CDR3 reads CASRSGLFYNEQFF. The DNA for the CDR3 is TGCGCCAGCAGGTCGGGACTGTTCTACAATGAGCAGTTCTTC.

V usage is TRBV2 and J usage is TRBJ2-7; TRBD2 matches at 10 bases. CDR1 SNHLY and CDR2 FYNNEI come from the germline V gene. The CDR3 has 19 amino acids. V gave up 4 bases and J gave up 1 base; unmatched junction bases: 16. The CDR3 nucleotides read TGTGCCAGCAGTGTGCCAGGGGCTAGCGGGAGCCTCTCTTCCTACGAGCAGTACTTC. Amino acids: CASSVPGASGSLSSYEQYF. Filled out from reference TRBV2 and TRBJ2-7, the complete variable domain reads EPEVTQTPSHQVTQMGQEVILRCVPISNHLYFYWYRQILGQKVEFLVSFYNNEISEKSEIFDDQFSVERPDGSNFTLKIRSTKLEDSAMYFCASSVPGASGSLSSYEQYFGPGTRLTVT.

The CDR3 is CASSTGGVGGLEQYF. As DNA, the CDR3 is TGTGCCAGCAGCACCGGGGGAGTAGGAGGTCTCGAGCAGTACTTC. The V call is TRBV7-9, the J call TRBJ2-7; perhaps TRBD2 as D (6 bases). CDR1 is SEHNR, CDR2 FQNEAQ, per germline (reference sequence). V gave up 5 bases and J gave up 6 bases, with 20 bases separating them. The CDR3 has 15 amino acids.

This rearrangement joins TRBV27 to TRBJ2-3; D is possibly TRBD2 (6 bases). The CDR3 is 13 amino acids. V gave up 6 bases and J gave up 7 bases, with 14 bases separating them. The germline V gene has CDR1 MNHEY and CDR2 SMNVEV (reference sequence). The chain's CDR3 is CASRRYGGNTQYF. The CDR3 region has the DNA TGTGCCAGCAGGAGATACGGGGGAAATACGCAGTATTTT.

The chain is built from TRBV10-3 and TRBJ2-7; 9 nucleotides match TRBD1. This CDR3 is 17 amino acids long. Germline V lookup: CDR1 ENHRY, CDR2 SYGVKD. With V trimmed by 6 bases and J by 5 bases, 17 bases remained unmatched. CDR3 bases: TGTGCCATCAGAGAGCCCTCCACCGGGACAGGGCCTAACGAGCAGTACTTC. It codes for CAIREPSTGTGPNEQYF.

The V gene is TRBV9, the J gene TRBJ2-2, with 7 bases matching TRBD1. The CDR3 is 16 residues long. V lost 4 bases and J lost 5; bases outside the gene matches: 11. In germline, CDR1 is SGDLS, CDR2 YYNGEE. CDR3 DNA sequence: TGTGCCAGCAGCATGACAGGGACAGCACAGACCGGGGAGCTGTTTTTT. Translating gives CASSMTGTAQTGELFF.

This rearrangement joins TRBV7-3 to TRBJ2-3, with a tentative D call TRBD2 (6 bases). V dropped 2 bases and J dropped 1 base, with 10 bases sitting between them. The CDR3 length is 15 residues. Looked up from germline, CDR1 is SGHTA and CDR2 is FQGTGA. The CDR3 is CASSLLAIGTDTQYF. The DNA for the CDR3 is TGTGCCAGCAGCTTACTAGCGATCGGCACAGATACGCAGTATTTT.

The genes are TRBV5-6 and TRBJ2-3, with 7 bases that match TRBD1. This CDR3 has 16 residues. J lost 6 bases, V lost 1 base, and 11 bases had no gene match. Germline V CDR1 and CDR2: SGHDT, YYEEEE. CDR3 sequence: CASSLNPGQKWDTQYF. The CDR3 nucleotides are TGTGCCAGCAGCTTGAATCCGGGACAGAAGTGGGATACGCAGTATTTT.

This chain links TRBV7-6 with TRBJ2-1, with a weak D call TRBD2 (5 bases). The CDR3 spans 14 residues. V lost 1 base, J lost 8 bases, and 12 bases lay in between. Germline values: CDR1 SGHVS, CDR2 FNYEAQ. The CDR3 nucleotides read TGTGCCAGCAGCTTAGGTCAGTACGGGGATGAGCAGTTCTTC. It translates to CASSLGQYGDEQFF.

The sample holds a few counts of this clone. This rearrangement joins TRBV4-2 to TRBJ2-1, with 8 bases fitting TRBD2. The CDR3 covers 19 residues. Trimming cost V 4 bases and J 2 bases; bases outside gene matches: 16. Germline V lookup: CDR1 LGHNA, CDR2 YNFKEQ. CDR3 region: CASSPRSLSTSGAYNEQFF. DNA of the CDR3: TGTGCCAGCAGCCCTCGGAGCCTTTCTACTAGCGGCGCCTACAATGAGCAGTTCTTC.